These 14 T cell receptor beta chains originate from one sample sequenced in a study of CD8+ T cells in alopecia areata. RNA was isolated and reverse transcribed to cDNA, the sequencing template. Produced via immunoSEQ multiplex PCR; TCRdb's table is partial and in-frame only. The sample shows approximately 120,000 clones, about 50% of them seen only once. Sequencing used NKG2D-low CD8+ T cells sorted from blood. These receptors all come from a human donor with alopecia areata.

The chain joins TRBV29-1 to TRBJ1-2; D is uncertain. The CDR3 is made up of 11 amino acids. From germline, CDR1 is SQVTM and CDR2 ANQGSEA. The V gene lost 3 bases and the J gene lost 5 bases, with 7 bases spanning the gap. CDR3 sequence (DNA): TGCAGCGTTGATGAAGGATATGGCTACACCTTC. Translating gives CSVDEGYGYTF.

The chain uses TRBV4-3 and TRBJ2-1; TRBD2 matches at 7 bases. The CDR3 spans 15 residues. V was clipped by 1 base and J by 9 bases; unmatched bases: 9. CDR1 and CDR2 (germline): LGHNA, YSLEER. The CDR3 DNA follows: TGCGCCAGCAGCCAAGCGACTAGCCAGGCAGCTGAGCAGTTCTTC. Translating gives CASSQATSQAAEQFF.

V gene TRBV29-1 combines with J gene TRBJ2-2; possibly TRBD2 for D (6 bases). The germline V gene has CDR1 SQVTM and CDR2 ANQGSEA. Trimming stripped 7 bases from V and 1 base from J, with 13 bases between. The CDR3 spans 14 residues. The CDR3 here is CSATGLVNTGELFF. The CDR3 nucleotides are TGCAGCGCCACGGGACTCGTGAACACCGGGGAGCTGTTTTTT.

This clone appeared a few times. The chain joins TRBV18 to TRBJ2-1; D remains unclear. CDR1 is KGHSH and CDR2 is LQKENI in the germline V gene. V lost 0 bases to trimming and J lost 0 bases, with 9 bases between them. The CDR3 consists of 16 residues. The CDR3 region has the DNA TGTGCCAGCTCACCACCGGGCCCGAGCTCCTACAATGAGCAGTTCTTC. Its translation is CASSPPGPSSYNEQFF. Full variable domain (outside the CDR3, taken from reference TRBV18 and TRBJ2-1): NAGVMQNPRHLVRRRGQEARLRCSPMKGHSHVYWYRQLPEEGLKFMVYLQKENIIDESGMPKERFSAEFPKEGPSILRIQQVVRGDSAAYFCASSPPGPSSYNEQFFGPGTRLTVL.

J is TRBJ2-2 and V is TRBV4-1; no clear D. This CDR3 has 15 amino acids. Germline values: CDR1 MGHRA, CDR2 YSYEKL. V was pared by 4 bases and J by 3 bases, with 12 bases between. The chain's CDR3 is CASSPEVLDTGELFF. In nucleotides, the CDR3 is TGCGCCAGCAGCCCCGAGGTTCTGGACACCGGGGAGCTGTTTTTT.

This clone appeared a few times. The chain recombines TRBV7-9 with TRBJ1-1; D possibly corresponds to TRBD1 (6 bases). Trimming left V 5 bases short and J 5 bases short, with 9 bases between. The CDR3 is 12 amino acids. From germline, CDR1 is SEHNR and CDR2 FQNEAQ (reference sequence). The CDR3 nucleotides are TGTGCCAGCAGCAGAGGGGGTACTGAAGCTTTCTTT. Its translation is CASSRGGTEAFF.

This clone was counted only a few times. This same CDR3 is encoded by further DNA sequences in the sample. V and J are TRBV29-1 and TRBJ2-3, with 7 bases matching TRBD1. The CDR3 spans 13 residues. Germline V gives CDR1 SQVTM, CDR2 ANQGSEA. Losses at the gene ends were 6 bases for V and 0 bases for J; bases not matched to a gene: 3. The CDR3, as DNA: TGCAGCGTACAGGGGACGAGCACAGATACGCAGTATTTT. As protein: CSVQGTSTDTQYF.

The V and J genes are TRBV5-1 and TRBJ2-5; no clear D gene. CDR1 is SGHRS, CDR2 YFSETQ, per germline. CDR3 length equals 13 residues. The germline V and J ends were trimmed by 4 bases and 0 bases, with 7 bases remaining between them. This CDR3 is CASSPLDQETQYF. The CDR3 region has the DNA TGCGCCAGCAGCCCCCTTGACCAAGAGACCCAGTACTTC.

The chain uses TRBV11-2 and TRBJ2-5, with D perhaps matching TRBD2 (6 bases). Trimming pared 2 bases from V and 1 base from J, leaving 17 bases between. This CDR3 spans 17 amino acids. Germline CDR1 is SGHAT and CDR2 is FQNNGV. CDR3: CASSLFPRGGSQETQYF. CDR3 in DNA: TGTGCCAGCAGCTTATTTCCTCGAGGAGGGTCCCAAGAGACCCAGTACTTC.

In this sample, this clone turned up a few times. Other nucleotide sequences in the sample specify the same CDR3. V gene TRBV29-1 combines with J gene TRBJ2-1; weak D call: TRBD2 (5 bases). Germline assignment: CDR1 SQVTM and CDR2 ANQGSEA. The CDR3 covers 13 residues. V was trimmed by 6 bases and J by 0 bases, leaving 9 bases between them. The CDR3 sequence is CSVDSSSYNEQFF. The CDR3 coding sequence is TGCAGCGTGGACTCGAGCTCCTACAATGAGCAGTTCTTC.

The gene calls are TRBV28 and TRBJ2-1; TRBD1 matches 7 bases. Trimming removed 6 bases from V and 8 bases from J; junction bases left unmatched: 13. CDR3 length: 15 amino acids. The V gene's germline CDR1 is MDHEN and CDR2 SYDVKM. DNA for the CDR3: TGTGCCAGCAGGTCTGGGACAGCAGCGAGAGATGAGCAGTTCTTC. Translated, it gives CASRSGTAARDEQFF. Together with reference TRBV28 and TRBJ2-1, the CDR3 gives the full variable domain: DVKVTQSSRYLVKRTGEKVFLECVQDMDHENMFWYRQDPGLGLRLIYFSYDVKMKEKGDIPEGYSVSREKKERFSLILESASTNQTSMYLCASRSGTAARDEQFFGPGTRLTVL.

This clone has more than one count but fewer than ten. This sequence joins TRBV7-9 and TRBJ2-7; D is unresolved. V was trimmed by 2 bases and J by 0 bases, leaving 5 bases between them. This CDR3 region has 13 residues. Germline V gives CDR1 SEHNR, CDR2 FQNEAQ (reference sequence). Here the CDR3 reads CASSLPYSYEQYF. The CDR3 nucleotides read TGTGCCAGCAGCTTACCGTACTCCTACGAGCAGTACTTC.

This chain connects TRBV7-9 to TRBJ2-5; 7 bases fit TRBD2. This CDR3 contains 17 residues. CDR1 SEHNR and CDR2 FQNEAQ come from the germline V gene (reference sequence). Losses at the gene ends were 5 bases for V and 1 base for J; bases not matched to a gene: 13. The CDR3 spells CASSRGTTQRGQETQYF. The CDR3 DNA reads TGTGCCAGCAGCCGAGGGACTACCCAGCGGGGCCAAGAGACCCAGTACTTC.

The V gene is TRBV4-1, the J gene TRBJ1-1; D is undetermined. V shed 1 base and J shed 5 bases, with 8 bases lying between them. The germline V gene has CDR1 MGHRA and CDR2 YSYEKL. This CDR3 comprises 13 residues. The DNA for the CDR3 is TGCGCCAGCAGCCAAGTGGGGTATACTGAAGCTTTCTTT. This translates into CASSQVGYTEAFF.